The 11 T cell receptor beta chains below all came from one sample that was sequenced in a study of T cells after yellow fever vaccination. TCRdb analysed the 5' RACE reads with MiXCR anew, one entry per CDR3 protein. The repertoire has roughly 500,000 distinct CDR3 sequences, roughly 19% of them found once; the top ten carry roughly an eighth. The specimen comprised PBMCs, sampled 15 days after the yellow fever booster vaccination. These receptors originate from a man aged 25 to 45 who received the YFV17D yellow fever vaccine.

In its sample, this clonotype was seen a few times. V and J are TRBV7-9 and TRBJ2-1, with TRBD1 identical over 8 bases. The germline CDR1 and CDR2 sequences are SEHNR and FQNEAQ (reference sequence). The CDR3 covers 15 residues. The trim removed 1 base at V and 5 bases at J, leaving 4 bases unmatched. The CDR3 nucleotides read TGTGCCAGCAGCTTAGTTGACAGGGGCGACAATGAGCAGTTCTTC. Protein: CASSLVDRGDNEQFF.

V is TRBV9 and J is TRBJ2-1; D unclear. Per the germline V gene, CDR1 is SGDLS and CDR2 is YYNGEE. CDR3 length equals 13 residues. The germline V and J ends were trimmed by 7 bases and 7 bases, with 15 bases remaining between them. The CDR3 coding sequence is TGTGCCAGCGGAAGATCCTTCCCAAATGAGCAGTTCTTC. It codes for CASGRSFPNEQFF.

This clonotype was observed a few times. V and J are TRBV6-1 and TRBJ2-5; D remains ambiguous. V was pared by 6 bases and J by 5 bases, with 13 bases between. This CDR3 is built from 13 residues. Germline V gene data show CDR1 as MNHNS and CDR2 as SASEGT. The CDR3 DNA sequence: TGTGCCAGCAGCGACGAAAAACGGGAGACCCAGTACTTC. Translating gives CASSDEKRETQYF.

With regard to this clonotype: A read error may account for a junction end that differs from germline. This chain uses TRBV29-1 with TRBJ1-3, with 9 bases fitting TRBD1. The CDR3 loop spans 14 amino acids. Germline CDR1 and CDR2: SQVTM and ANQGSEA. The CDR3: CSVATGGSGNTTYF. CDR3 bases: TGCAGCGTCGCTACAGGGGGCTCTGGAAACACCACATATTTT. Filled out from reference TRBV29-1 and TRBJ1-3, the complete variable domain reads SAVISQKPSRDICQRGTSLTIQCQVDSQVTMMFWYRQQPGQSLTLIATANQGSEATYESGFVIDKFPISRPNLTFSTLTVSNMSPEDSSIYLCSVATGGSGNTTYFGEGSWLTVV.

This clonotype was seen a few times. The DNA for the CDR3 is TGTGCCAGCAGCTTAAGGATTTCTTACGAGCAGTACTTC. Translating gives CASSLRISYEQYF. The chain joins TRBV11-2 to TRBJ2-7; no firm D call. Germline V gene sequence: CDR1 SGHAT, CDR2 FQNNGV. The V end was cut by 2 bases, the J end by 4 bases, with 9 bases between. This CDR3 has 13 residues.

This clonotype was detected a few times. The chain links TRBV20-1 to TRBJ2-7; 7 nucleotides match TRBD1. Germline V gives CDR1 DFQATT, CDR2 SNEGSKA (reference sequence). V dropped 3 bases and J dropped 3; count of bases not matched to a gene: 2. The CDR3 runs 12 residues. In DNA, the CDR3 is TGCAGTGCTAGTGGACAGGTCTACGAGCAGTACTTC. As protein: CSASGQVYEQYF.

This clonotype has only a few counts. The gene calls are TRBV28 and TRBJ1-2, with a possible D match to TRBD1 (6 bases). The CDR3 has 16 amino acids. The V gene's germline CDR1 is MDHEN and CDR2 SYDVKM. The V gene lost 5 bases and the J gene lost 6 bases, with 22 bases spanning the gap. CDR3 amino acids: CASSPGGGLLGDGYTF. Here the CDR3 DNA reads TGTGCCAGCAGTCCCGGAGGGGGGCTGCTGGGGGATGGCTACACCTTC.

The CDR3, as DNA: TGTGCCAGCAGCGTAGAAGTGGGAGGCCCCTACGAGCAGTACTTC. Translation: CASSVEVGGPYEQYF. The chain has TRBV9 and TRBJ2-7, with TRBD2 as a possible D gene (6 bases). Trimming removed 0 bases at V and 2 bases at J, with 12 bases between. This CDR3 spans 15 amino acids. The germline CDR1 and CDR2 sequences are SGDLS and YYNGEE.

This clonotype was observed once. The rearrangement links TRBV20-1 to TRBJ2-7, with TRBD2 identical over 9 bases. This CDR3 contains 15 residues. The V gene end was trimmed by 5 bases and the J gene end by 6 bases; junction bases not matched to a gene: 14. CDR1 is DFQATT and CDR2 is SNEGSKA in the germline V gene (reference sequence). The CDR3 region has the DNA TGCAGTGCTTTCCTAGCGGGACTTTCTGAGCGCGAGCAGTACTTC. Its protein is CSAFLAGLSEREQYF.

CDR3 sequence reads: CASSQGYGYSPLHF. For the CDR3, the DNA is TGTGCCAGCAGCCAAGGGTATGGCTATTCACCCCTCCACTTT. The V and J genes are TRBV14 and TRBJ1-6; D is unclear. The CDR3 spans 14 residues. Germline CDR1 SGHDN, CDR2 FVKESK. V shed 1 base and J shed 8 bases, with 9 bases lying between them.

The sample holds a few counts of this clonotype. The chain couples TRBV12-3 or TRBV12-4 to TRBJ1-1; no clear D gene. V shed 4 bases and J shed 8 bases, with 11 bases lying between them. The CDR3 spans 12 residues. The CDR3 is CASSSKTQEAFF. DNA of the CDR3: TGTGCCAGCAGTTCCAAAACGCAAGAAGCTTTCTTT.